This T cell receptor beta chain was found in a study of T-cell reconstitution after alpha-beta-depleted transplantation in children. Preparation of the TCRbeta library involved a method that used unique molecular identifiers. One entry per CDR3 protein results from TCRdb running MiXCR on the PCR reads. The table includes about 1,000,000 distinct CDR3 sequences, about 30% detected once. The material was PBMCs, mostly from graft donor cells, obtained 360 days after TCRalphabeta/CD19-depleted stem cell transplant. The sequence derives from a boy in the first two years of life who had a stem cell transplant for SCID, so the T cells may come from the graft donor.

The CDR3 coding sequence is TGTGCCAGCGGGTTGGACAGGGCGGACGAGCAGTACTTC. It yields the protein CASGLDRADEQYF. The chain employs TRBV7-3 and TRBJ2-7, with 8 bases that match TRBD1. The V and J ends lost 8 bases and 5 bases, in that order; junction bases with no gene match: 8. Looked up from germline, CDR1 is SGHTA and CDR2 is FQGTGA. The CDR3 is 13 amino acids.